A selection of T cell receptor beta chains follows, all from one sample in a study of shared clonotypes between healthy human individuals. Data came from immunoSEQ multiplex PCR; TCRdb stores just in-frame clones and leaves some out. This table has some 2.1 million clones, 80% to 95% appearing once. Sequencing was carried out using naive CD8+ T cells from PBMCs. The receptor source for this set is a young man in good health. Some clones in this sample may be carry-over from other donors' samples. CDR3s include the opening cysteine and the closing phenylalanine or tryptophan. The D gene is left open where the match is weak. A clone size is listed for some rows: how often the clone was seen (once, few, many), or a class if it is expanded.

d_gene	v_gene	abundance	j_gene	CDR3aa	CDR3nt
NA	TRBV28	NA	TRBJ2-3	CASSSGTQDYRGADTQYF	TGTGCCAGCAGTTCCGGGACCCAAGACTATCGAGGGGCAGATACGCAGTATTTT
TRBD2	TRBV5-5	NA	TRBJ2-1	CASSLKGLAGSDEQFF	TGTGCCAGCAGCTTGAAGGGACTAGCGGGATCCGATGAGCAGTTCTTC
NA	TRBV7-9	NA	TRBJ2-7	CASSLEGTWSSYEQYF	TGTGCCAGCAGCTTAGAGGGGACTTGGAGCTCCTACGAGCAGTACTTC
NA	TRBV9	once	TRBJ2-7	CASSVDSGDSYEQYF	TGTGCCAGCAGCGTAGACTCTGGGGACTCCTACGAGCAGTACTTC
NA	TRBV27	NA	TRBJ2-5	CASSSGAIQETQYF	TGTGCCAGCAGTTCCGGGGCGATCCAAGAGACCCAGTACTTC
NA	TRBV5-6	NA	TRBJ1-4	CASSLGGSGNEKLFF	TGTGCCAGCAGCTTGGGGGGTTCTGGTAATGAAAAACTGTTTTTT
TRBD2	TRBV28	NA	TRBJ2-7	CASSFHGTSGSQGDEQYF	TGTGCCAGCAGTTTCCACGGGACTAGCGGGAGCCAGGGGGACGAGCAGTACTTC
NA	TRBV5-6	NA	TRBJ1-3	CASSLSADYSGNTIYF	TGTGCCAGCAGCTTGTCGGCAGACTACTCTGGAAACACCATATATTTT
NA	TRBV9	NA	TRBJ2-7	CASSSGGGRSGEQYF	TGTGCCAGCAGCTCCGGAGGGGGCAGGTCCGGCGAGCAGTACTTC
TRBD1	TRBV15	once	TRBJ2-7	CATSREYIRDSDEQYF	TGTGCCACCAGCAGAGAATATATCCGGGACAGCGACGAGCAGTACTTC
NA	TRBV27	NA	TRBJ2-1	CASSKLPGDGYNEQFF	TGTGCCAGCAGTAAACTCCCAGGGGACGGCTACAATGAGCAGTTCTTC
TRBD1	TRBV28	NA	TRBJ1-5	CASRTGVNQPQHF	TGTGCCAGCCGAACAGGGGTTAATCAGCCCCAGCATTTT
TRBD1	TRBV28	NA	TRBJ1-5	CASSFQGAPSAAPQHF	TGTGCCAGCAGTTTCCAGGGGGCCCCTTCGGCCGCTCCCCAGCATTTT
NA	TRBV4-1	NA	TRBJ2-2	CASSQLGTGELFF	TGCGCCAGCAGCCAGCTAGGGACCGGGGAGCTGTTTTTT
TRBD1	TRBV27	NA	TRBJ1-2	CASSLQGVHYGYTF	TGTGCCAGCAGTTTACAGGGGGTGCACTATGGCTACACCTTC
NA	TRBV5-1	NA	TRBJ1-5	CASSLAGVGQPQHF	TGCGCCAGCAGCTTGGCAGGGGTGGGTCAGCCCCAGCATTTT
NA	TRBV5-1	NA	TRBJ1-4	CASSITGLGEEKLFF	TGCGCCAGCAGCATTACAGGGTTAGGGGAAGAAAAACTGTTTTTT
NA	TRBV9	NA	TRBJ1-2	CASSVERGHYGYTF	TGTGCCAGCAGCGTAGAAAGGGGACACTATGGCTACACCTTC
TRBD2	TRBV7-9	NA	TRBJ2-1	CASSPAVAGNYNEQFF	TGTGCCAGCAGCCCAGCCGTAGCGGGAAATTACAATGAGCAGTTCTTC
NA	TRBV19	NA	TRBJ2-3	CASSIDYVGTTDTQYF	TGTGCCAGTAGTATAGATTATGTGGGAACCACAGATACGCAGTATTTT
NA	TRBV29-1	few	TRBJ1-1	CSAKLGEAEAFF	TGCAGCGCCAAGCTGGGCGAGGCTGAAGCTTTCTTT
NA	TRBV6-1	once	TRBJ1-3	CASSGGPGNTIYF	TGTGCCAGCAGTGGGGGGCCGGGAAACACCATATATTTT
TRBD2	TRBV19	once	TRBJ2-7	CASSIAPLAESSYEQYF	TGTGCCAGTAGTATAGCTCCACTAGCGGAGAGCTCCTACGAGCAGTACTTC
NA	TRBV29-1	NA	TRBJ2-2	CSVLVTGELFF	TGCAGCGTTCTGGTCACCGGGGAGCTGTTTTTT
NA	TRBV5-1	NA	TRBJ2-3	CASSLVGRPMSTDTQYF	TGCGCCAGCAGCTTGGTTGGCAGACCGATGAGCACAGATACGCAGTATTTT
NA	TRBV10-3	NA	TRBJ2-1	CAISEGYAEQFF	TGTGCCATCAGTGAAGGGTATGCTGAGCAGTTCTTC
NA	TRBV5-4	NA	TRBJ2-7	CASSLPGISYEQYF	TGTGCCAGCAGCTTGCCCGGGATATCCTACGAGCAGTACTTC
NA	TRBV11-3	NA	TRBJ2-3	CASSSTQLFGHRGGTDTQYF	TGTGCCAGCAGCTCGACGCAACTCTTCGGACATAGGGGTGGCACAGATACGCAGTATTTT
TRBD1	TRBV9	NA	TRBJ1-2	CASSAPRTGGNYGYTF	TGTGCCAGCAGCGCCCCCCGGACAGGGGGCAACTATGGCTACACCTTC
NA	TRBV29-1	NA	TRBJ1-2	CSVLGGVSYGYTF	TGCAGCGTTTTGGGAGGGGTATCCTATGGCTACACCTTC
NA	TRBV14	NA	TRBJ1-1	CASSPRTAMNTEAFF	TGTGCCAGCAGCCCCCGGACAGCAATGAACACTGAAGCTTTCTTT
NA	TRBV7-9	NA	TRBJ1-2	CASSLWNRDGYTF	TGTGCCAGCAGCTTATGGAACAGGGATGGCTACACCTTC
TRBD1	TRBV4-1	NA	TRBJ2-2	CASSPQGGALAPTGELFF	TGCGCCAGCAGCCCCCAAGGGGGCGCGTTGGCGCCGACCGGGGAGCTGTTTTTT
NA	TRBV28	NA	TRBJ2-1	CANKKGSGRNEQFF	TGTGCCAACAAAAAAGGGTCGGGGAGGAATGAGCAGTTCTTC
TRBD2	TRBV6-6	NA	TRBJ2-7	CASSYSAGGSYEQYF	TGTGCCAGCAGTTACTCGGCGGGAGGAAGCTACGAGCAGTACTTC
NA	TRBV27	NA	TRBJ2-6	CASSGRGPSLGANVLTF	TGTGCCAGCAGCGGTAGGGGTCCGTCTCTGGGGGCCAACGTCCTGACTTTC
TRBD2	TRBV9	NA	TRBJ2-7	CASSPSGRSTYEQYF	TGTGCCAGCAGCCCTAGCGGGAGAAGTACCTACGAGCAGTACTTC
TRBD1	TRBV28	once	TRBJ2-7	CASTKQGGPYEQYF	TGTGCCAGCACTAAACAGGGGGGCCCCTACGAGCAGTACTTC
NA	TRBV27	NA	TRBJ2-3	CASSEIPLPLTDTQYF	TGTGCCAGCAGTGAGATACCACTACCTCTCACAGATACGCAGTATTTT
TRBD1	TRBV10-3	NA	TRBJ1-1	CAISSPDREGTEAFF	TGTGCCATCAGTTCTCCCGACAGGGAGGGGACTGAAGCTTTCTTT
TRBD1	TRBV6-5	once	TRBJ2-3	CASSYSRQGSTDTQYF	TGTGCCAGCAGTTACTCGAGACAGGGTAGCACAGATACGCAGTATTTT
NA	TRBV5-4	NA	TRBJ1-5	CASSFDGPNQPQHF	TGTGCCAGCAGTTTCGACGGTCCCAATCAGCCCCAGCATTTT
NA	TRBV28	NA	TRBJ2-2	CASSFGVVDTGELFF	TGTGCCAGCAGTTTTGGGGTCGTCGACACCGGGGAGCTGTTTTTT
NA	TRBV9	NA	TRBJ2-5	CASSVSDSQETQYF	TGTGCCAGCAGCGTATCGGACAGCCAAGAGACCCAGTACTTC
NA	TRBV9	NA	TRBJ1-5	CASSPQGSGNQPQHF	TGTGCCAGCAGCCCCCAAGGGTCGGGCAATCAGCCCCAGCATTTT
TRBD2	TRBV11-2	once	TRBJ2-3	CASSAYGLRLASLSDTQYF	TGTGCCAGCAGCGCTTACGGGCTCCGACTAGCGTCATTGTCAGATACGCAGTATTTT
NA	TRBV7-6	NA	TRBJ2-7	CASSLEQGGYYEQYF	TGTGCCAGCAGCTTAGAGCAAGGCGGGTATTACGAGCAGTACTTC
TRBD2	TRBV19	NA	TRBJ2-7	CASSTGLAEYYEQYF	TGTGCCAGTAGTACAGGACTAGCGGAGTACTACGAGCAGTACTTC
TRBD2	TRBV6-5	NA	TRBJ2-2	CASSYVAGGTGELFF	TGTGCCAGCAGTTACGTAGCGGGAGGAACCGGGGAGCTGTTTTTT
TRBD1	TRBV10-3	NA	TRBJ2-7	CAITGQGGYEQYF	TGTGCCATCACCGGACAGGGGGGGTACGAGCAGTACTTC
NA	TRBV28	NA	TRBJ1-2	CASSPRGPHWGYTF	TGTGCCAGCAGTCCCCGTGGCCCCCATTGGGGCTACACCTTC
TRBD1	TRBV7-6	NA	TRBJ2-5	CASSLDGTDQETQYF	TGTGCCAGCAGCTTAGATGGGACAGATCAAGAGACCCAGTACTTC
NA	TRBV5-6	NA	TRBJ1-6	CASSLGAELLHF	TGTGCCAGCAGCTTGGGGGCAGAGCTACTCCACTTT
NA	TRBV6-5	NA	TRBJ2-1	CASSAVEGRDNEQFF	TGTGCCAGCAGCGCCGTAGAAGGTAGAGACAATGAGCAGTTCTTC
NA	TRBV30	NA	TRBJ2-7	CAWSAGLEQYF	TGTGCCTGGAGTGCGGGGCTCGAGCAGTACTTC
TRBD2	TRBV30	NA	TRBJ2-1	CAWSTLPSGSFRNEQFF	TGTGCCTGGAGCACACTCCCTAGCGGGAGCTTCCGCAATGAGCAGTTCTTC
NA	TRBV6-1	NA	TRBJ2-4	CASSDVGPAGNIQYF	TGTGCCAGCAGTGACGTCGGTCCGGCTGGTAACATTCAGTACTTC
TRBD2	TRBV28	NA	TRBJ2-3	CASRYGLAGEITDTQYF	TGTGCCAGCAGGTATGGACTAGCGGGAGAGATCACAGATACGCAGTATTTT
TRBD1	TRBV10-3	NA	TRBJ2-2	CAISDGTGPTGELFF	TGTGCCATCAGTGATGGGACAGGGCCGACCGGGGAGCTGTTTTTT
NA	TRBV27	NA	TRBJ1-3	CASSQGGRGNTIYF	TGTGCCAGCAGTCAAGGGGGTCGCGGAAACACCATATATTTT